This T cell receptor (beta chain) was identified in a study of technical replicates of blood from a handful of donors. Per germline, CDR1 SGHRS and CDR2 YFSETQ. This CDR3 contains 15 residues. V lost 6 bases and J 1 base, leaving 15 bases between the germline ends. TCRdb's table, derived via immunoSEQ multiplex PCR, lists solely in-frame clones and lacks some. The sample contains about 100,000 clones, 96% of which appear only once. The chain is built from TRBV5-1 and TRBJ2-3; no clear D. Sequenced input: T cells isolated from PBMCs. This clonotype was sampled from a human donor in good health. The CDR3 region is CASKQSTQGTDTQYF. CDR3 coding DNA: TGCGCCAGCAAACAGTCTACCCAAGGCACAGATACGCAGTATTTT. Combining the CDR3 with reference TRBV5-1 and TRBJ2-3 gives the whole variable domain KAGVTQTPRYLIKTRGQQVTLSCSPISGHRSVSWYQQTPGQGLQFLFEYFSETQRNKGNFPGRFSGRQFSNSRSEMNVSTLELGDSALYLCASKQSTQGTDTQYFGPGTRLTVL.